This TCR beta chain was identified during a study of cytomegalovirus exposure and HLA in healthy donors. Study-level points and caveats: It was in a later analysis that TCR association rates were seen to vary by HLA locus, highest for DRB1 and lowest for HLA-C.

The PCR used 60 Vbeta and 13 Jbeta primers. Clones were read by immunoSEQ multiplex PCR, and TCRdb kept only the in-frame ones, dropping some. The data show approximately 67,000 clones, roughly 65% seen once. CDR3 length: 20 amino acids. The germline V gene has CDR1 MGHRA and CDR2 YSYEKL. Trimming at V came to 4 bases and at J to 0 bases, leaving 11 bases not matched to a gene. As regards this clone: No antigen is known for it.

This clonotype was obtained from a woman aged 30 to 39 in good health and CMV-seronegative. The specimen sequenced was PBMCs. This chain uses TRBV4-1 with TRBJ2-6; 11 bases line up with TRBD1. The DNA for the CDR3 is TGCGCCAGCAGCCGAAAGGACGGGACAGGGGGTAGCTCTGGGGCCAACGTCCTGACTTTC. Amino acid sequence: CASSRKDGTGGSSGANVLTF.